A selection of T cell receptor beta chains follows, all from one sample in a study of blood T cell repertoires in COVID-19. Measured with immunoSEQ multiplex PCR; TCRdb has only the in-frame clones, and not every one. The repertoire holds roughly 100,000 clones, with approximately 90% as singletons. Specimen: peripheral blood. These receptors were collected from a man between 50 and 59 years old with acute or convalescent COVID-19. The conserved cysteine and the conserved F or W are not part of the CDR3 here.

TRBV6-5 ASSGTFNQPQH
TRBV6-5 ASSLTGNQPQH
TRBV20-1 SARSGSPLH
TRBV9 ASSVLRQGNTEAF
TRBV6-5 ASSSPMGQY
TRBV10-2 ASSFDDRAEKLF
TRBV7-8 ASSTRAGNTDTQY
TRBV6-5 ASSYSPSGGTYEQY
TRBV9 ASSVAPSSDETQY
TRBV7-8 ASSLNQGDGGYT
TRBV5-4 ASSLIQGNTEAF
TRBV4-1 ASSQDPGETQY
TRBV10-2 ATVAGVITGELF
TRBV6-2/TRBV6-3 ASSFPSKGGMNTEAF
TRBV6-5 ASTYSSGQETQY
TRBV27 ASSLAGTSGYNEQF
TRBV11-2 ASSRTSGTDTQY
TRBV5-1 ASGSTGANTGELF
TRBV7-9 ASTWIAAQETQY
TRBV4-1 ASSQSGVREQF
TRBV21-1 ARTPGQAHEQY
TRBV10-3 AISESRGYT
TRBV7-2 ASSFRHKSAGDHGELF